This is a list of T cell receptor beta chains from one sample in a study of early T cells in non-severe SARS-CoV-2 infection. TCRdb reanalysed the 5' RACE reads using MiXCR and keeps one entry per CDR3 protein. The sample holds tens of thousands of distinct CDR3 sequences; around 12% are singletons and the top ten take 4% to 5%. The specimen was whole blood. The receptors stem from an adult who was a healthcare worker with PCR-confirmed SARS-CoV-2 infection or an uninfected control (not recorded which). Each CDR3 is given with its conserved first and last residue. A D gene is named only where the DNA matches it firmly. Some rows have no size entry. The others give once, few or many, or a class for an expanded clone.

clone size,V gene,D gene,J gene,CDR3 DNA,CDR3 protein
NA,TRBV11-2,NA,TRBJ2-5,TGTGCCAGCAGCTCCCGGGGGCTAGAGGCTATAGAGACCCAGTACTTC,CASSSRGLEAIETQYF
few,TRBV3-1,TRBD2,TRBJ2-1,TGTGCCAGCAGCCAGGTACTAGCGGGAATGTACAATGAGCAGTTCTTC,CASSQVLAGMYNEQFF
many,TRBV29-1,TRBD2,TRBJ2-1,TGCAGCGTGGGGGGAGGGGACCGGAGAATCTCCTACAATGAGCAGTTCTTC,CSVGGGDRRISYNEQFF
many,TRBV9,NA,TRBJ1-6,TGTGCCAGCAGCCCGGACAGTGGGCTATTACCCCTCCACTTT,CASSPDSGLLPLHF
few,TRBV5-1,NA,TRBJ2-1,TGCGCCAGCAGCCCGAAGCGGAGCCAGCACAATGAGCAGTTCTTC,CASSPKRSQHNEQFF
many,TRBV5-1,TRBD2,TRBJ2-5,TGCGCCAGCAGAGTCAGCGGGATTGAAGAGACCCAGTACTTC,CASRVSGIEETQYF
NA,TRBV29-1,NA,TRBJ2-1,TGCAGCGCACAAACCCCACATGAAAATGAGCAGTTCTTC,CSAQTPHENEQFF
many,TRBV11-2,TRBD1,TRBJ2-7,TGTGCCAGCAGCTGGGGACAGGGGGCCAACGAGCAGTACTTC,CASSWGQGANEQYF
few,TRBV6-5,NA,TRBJ2-1,TGTGCCAGCAGCTCCGGAGGGGGAGGTCCCTACAATGAGCAGTTCTTC,CASSSGGGGPYNEQFF
many,TRBV6-6,NA,TRBJ1-2,TGTGCCAGCAGTGTCACAGGGAAGGACTATGGCTACACCTTC,CASSVTGKDYGYTF
many,TRBV18,TRBD1,TRBJ1-3,TGTGCCAGCTCACCCGGACAGGTCCCCAGCAACACCATATATTTT,CASSPGQVPSNTIYF
few,TRBV2,NA,TRBJ2-7,TGTGCCAGCACCCCTGGGGGCGGCGGTAACTACGAGCAGTACTTC,CASTPGGGGNYEQYF
many,TRBV11-2,NA,TRBJ1-1,TGTGCCAGCAGCTTAGTGGCTACAGTGAACACTGAAGCTTTCTTT,CASSLVATVNTEAFF
NA,TRBV27,NA,TRBJ2-4,TGTGCCAGCAGTTTGTTCGGGGGAACCAAAAACATTCAGTACTTC,CASSLFGGTKNIQYF
few,TRBV20-1,NA,TRBJ2-1,TGCAGTGCTAGAAGGCTAAACCACAATGAGCAGTTCTTC,CSARRLNHNEQFF
NA,TRBV20-1,NA,TRBJ2-1,TGCAGTGCTAGAAAAGGGACGGAGTTCTTC,CSARKGTEFF
few,TRBV14,NA,TRBJ2-7,TGTGCCAGCAGCCAAGTACCTGGTTTCCACGAGCAGTACTTC,CASSQVPGFHEQYF
NA,TRBV10-3,NA,TRBJ1-6,TGTGCCATCAGTCAACAGGGTGTGGGGTCCTATAATTCACCCCTCCACTTT,CAISQQGVGSYNSPLHF
NA,TRBV29-1,TRBD2,TRBJ2-3,TGCAGCGTCCACAGGCTAGCGGGAGATACGCAGTATTTT,CSVHRLAGDTQYF
few,TRBV20-1,NA,TRBJ1-6,TGCAGTGCTAGCGTGGGGCCCAATTCACCCCTCCACTTT,CSASVGPNSPLHF
many,TRBV20-1,TRBD1,TRBJ2-7,TGCAGTGCTAGGGGGACAGGGGTCAAGCAGTACTTC,CSARGTGVKQYF
many,TRBV4-2,TRBD2,TRBJ2-4,TGTGCCAGCAGCCAAGGCGGGGGGGCCAAAAACATTCAGTACTTC,CASSQGGGAKNIQYF
many,TRBV5-5,NA,TRBJ2-2,TGTGCCAGCAGCTTATTGGGCGGGGAGCTGTTTTTT,CASSLLGGELFF
many,TRBV7-9,NA,TRBJ1-5,TGTGCCAGCAGCCTGTCTAACTCTCAGCCCCAGCATTTT,CASSLSNSQPQHF